The entry that follows covers one T cell receptor beta chain sequence. The antigen remains unidentified. These data come from a study of blood T cells in healthy people across ages. Study-level points and caveats: Naive CD4+ cells and diversity were both higher in long-lived donors than in aged donors.

With a J-beta primer mix and a sample-barcoded 5' primer, a second PCR ran 7 to 11 cycles. TCRdb re-called the 5' RACE reads with MiXCR, one entry per CDR3 protein. The sample includes about a million distinct CDR3 sequences, roughly 52% seen only once; the top ten take over 10%. The receptor was isolated from a man under 40 in good health. Material for sequencing was blood.

CDR3 DNA sequence: TGCAGTGCTAGACAGGGAGGAGATACGCAGTATTTT. Amino acids: CSARQGGDTQYF. The chain has TRBV20-1 and TRBJ2-3, with D possibly matching TRBD2 (6 bases). CDR1 DFQATT and CDR2 SNEGSKA come from the germline V gene (reference sequence). This CDR3 contains 12 residues. Between the trimmed V and J ends, which lost 2 bases and 5 bases, there was a span of 8 bases.